A single TCR beta chain is shown here with its context. Authors' methods: Nucleated cell number was recorded as an estimate derived from reference gene primer amplification. Measured with immunoSEQ multiplex PCR; TCRdb has only the in-frame clones, and not every one. D and trimming were read from the DNA, whereas the V and J calls and clone size are those reported in that table. The data contain 100,000 to 150,000 clones, around nine tenths of them seen just once; the ten biggest clones take up approximately 2.3%. These data are taken from a study of blood T cell repertoires in COVID-19. Study details: T cells, B-cell-depleted T cells, or PBMCs provided the cDNA or gDNA that served as material.

This receptor was identified in a man between 65 and 85 years old with active COVID-19. Sample: peripheral blood.

The CDR3 bases are TGCGCCAGCAGCCAAATTAGCGGGATAGGGTACAATGAGCAGTTCTTC. Protein sequence: CASSQISGIGYNEQFF. This chain links TRBV4-1 with TRBJ2-1; 8 bases agree with TRBD2. The J segment lost 4 bases and the V segment lost 2 bases, leaving 7 bases of the junction unmatched. CDR1 and CDR2 (germline): MGHRA, YSYEKL. This CDR3 region has 16 residues.